This is a list of T cell receptor beta chains from one sample in a study of blood T cell repertoires in COVID-19. TCRdb's copy holds only in-frame clones and misses some; the assay was immunoSEQ multiplex PCR. The data hold approximately 180,000 clones, with over 75% observed a single time. Sequences were obtained from peripheral blood. Source of these receptors: a human donor with active or convalescent COVID-19. The donor label of this sample is uncertain. Both conserved end residues are part of each CDR3. The D gene is left open where the match is weak. Where a row states a size, it is once, few, many or the class of an expanded clone; other rows omit it.

len	v_gene	j_gene	abundance	d_gene	CDR3nt	CDR3aa
16	TRBV5-4	TRBJ1-1	-	TRBD1	TGTGCCAGCAGCCCGGACAGGGGATTCATGAACACTGAAGCTTTCTTT	CASSPDRGFMNTEAFF
16	TRBV5-4	TRBJ1-5	-	TRBD1	TGTGCCAGCAGCTTGGGTGGACAGGTGACCAATCAGCCCCAGCATTTT	CASSLGGQVTNQPQHF
16	TRBV24-1	TRBJ2-3	-	TRBD2	TGTGCCACCAGTGAACCTAGCGGGAGGAACTCAGATACGCAGTATTTT	CATSEPSGRNSDTQYF
16	TRBV6-5	TRBJ1-4	-	-	TGTGCCAGCAGTTACTCGGGAGCGGAAACTAATGAAAAACTGTTTTTT	CASSYSGAETNEKLFF
15	TRBV3-1/TRBV3-2	TRBJ2-7	-	TRBD1	TGTGCCAGCAAAAGAGCCGGGACAGGCTCCTACGAGCAGTACTTC	CASKRAGTGSYEQYF
16	TRBV19	TRBJ1-1	-	-	TGTGCCAGTAGTATAGATGTCGGGGGACCGAACACTGAAGCTTTCTTT	CASSIDVGGPNTEAFF
16	TRBV21-1	TRBJ2-1	-	-	TGTGCCAGCAGCCACCTGAGCGGGAGGGCCGAGAATGAGCAGTTCTTC	CASSHLSGRAENEQFF
12	TRBV11-2	TRBJ2-4	-	TRBD2	TGTGCCAGCAGCTATGCGGGGGACATTCAGTACTTC	CASSYAGDIQYF
15	TRBV7-3	TRBJ2-3	-	TRBD2	TGTGCCAGCAGCGCTGGGACTAGCGCCGCAGATACGCAGTATTTT	CASSAGTSAADTQYF
15	TRBV2	TRBJ2-2	-	TRBD1	TGTGCCAGCAGGTCGGGACAGGAGGAGACCGGGGAGCTGTTTTTT	CASRSGQEETGELFF
17	TRBV4-1	TRBJ1-1	few	-	TGCGCCAGCAGCCAAGATCGGAGGCCCGATAGGCGCACTGAAGCTTTCTTT	CASSQDRRPDRRTEAFF
15	TRBV4-1	TRBJ2-1	-	TRBD2	TGCGCCAGCCGTTTTCGGGGGGGAACCTACAATGAGCAGTTCTTC	CASRFRGGTYNEQFF
14	TRBV19	TRBJ2-7	once	-	TGTGCCAGTAGTATAGGGACAGACTTGGGCGAGCAGTACTTC	CASSIGTDLGEQYF
17	TRBV19	TRBJ2-2	-	TRBD2	TGTGCCAGTAGGCTGCCAAGGGCGGGAGCGAGCACCGGGGAGCTGTTTTTT	CASRLPRAGASTGELFF
16	TRBV7-2	TRBJ2-2	-	TRBD1	TGTGCCAGCAGCTCCGGGACAGCAAAAAACACCGGGGAGCTGTTTTTT	CASSSGTAKNTGELFF
17	TRBV5-6	TRBJ2-5	-	TRBD1	TGTGCCAGCAGCTTGTCCTGGGACAGGGGAGACCAAGAGACCCAGTACTTC	CASSLSWDRGDQETQYF
13	TRBV5-6	TRBJ1-6	-	-	TGTGCCAGCAGCTTGGACGACAGGACACCCCTCCACTTT	CASSLDDRTPLHF
14	TRBV4-3	TRBJ2-7	-	-	TGCGCCAGCAGCCGTATCGGTCGAAGCTACGAGCAGTACTTC	CASSRIGRSYEQYF
12	TRBV27	TRBJ2-7	few	-	TGTGCCAGCAGGGCCATACCCATCGATCAGTACTTC	CASRAIPIDQYF
17	TRBV7-2	TRBJ1-6	-	-	TGTGCCAGCAGCTTAGAGAGCAGGGCGGTTATTAATTCACCCCTCCACTTT	CASSLESRAVINSPLHF
17	TRBV5-4	TRBJ2-2	few	-	TGTGCCAGCAGCCCTGGCGCCTTACTAGGAAACACCGGGGAGCTGTTTTTT	CASSPGALLGNTGELFF
16	TRBV9	TRBJ2-3	-	TRBD2	TGTGCCAGCAGTGATTCCCCACAGCGGGGATCAGATACGCAGTATTTT	CASSDSPQRGSDTQYF
15	TRBV19	TRBJ2-5	-	TRBD1	TGTGCCAGTAGTATTGGGACAGGGTGGGGAGAGACCCAGTACTTC	CASSIGTGWGETQYF
16	TRBV15	TRBJ1-5	-	-	TGTGCCACCAGCACCCAAAGTTGGGAGGGCAATCAGCCCCAGCATTTT	CATSTQSWEGNQPQHF
15	TRBV7-3	TRBJ2-1	-	-	TGTGCCAGCAGCTTGGGGCCGGCGGGGGCCAATGAGCAGTTCTTC	CASSLGPAGANEQFF
17	TRBV2	TRBJ2-2	-	TRBD2	TGTGCCAGCAGTCCGGGGGGAGCGGGAGGGAATACCGGGGAGCTGTTTTTT	CASSPGGAGGNTGELFF
15	TRBV13	TRBJ2-7	-	-	TGTGCCAGCAGCTTAGGTATCCGGGAGTTGAACGAGCAGTACTTC	CASSLGIRELNEQYF
15	TRBV29-1	TRBJ1-4	-	TRBD1	TGCAGCGTAGGCGACAGGGTGGCAACTAATGAAAAACTGTTTTTT	CSVGDRVATNEKLFF
14	TRBV6-5	TRBJ1-2	once	-	TGTGCCAGCAGGGGACATAACGCCTACTATGGCTACACCTTC	CASRGHNAYYGYTF
13	TRBV28	TRBJ2-7	-	TRBD2	TGTGCCAGCAGTCGGGAGGGGATCTACGAGCAGTACTTC	CASSREGIYEQYF
16	TRBV2	TRBJ2-7	-	TRBD2	TGTGCCAGCAGTGACCGACTAGCGGGAGGACCCTACGAGCAGTACTTC	CASSDRLAGGPYEQYF
18	TRBV5-4	TRBJ2-5	-	TRBD1	TGTGCCAGCAGCCCATCCCTTGGCGACCGACAGGGGCAAGAGACCCAGTACTTC	CASSPSLGDRQGQETQYF
17	TRBV7-3	TRBJ2-6	-	TRBD1	TGTGCCAGCAGCTTAGATACAGGGGGTTCTGGGGCCAACGTCCTGACTTTC	CASSLDTGGSGANVLTF
14	TRBV7-2	TRBJ1-1	-	-	TGTGCCAGCAGCTGGGACAATACCAACACTGAAGCTTTCTTT	CASSWDNTNTEAFF
16	TRBV25-1	TRBJ1-4	-	-	TGTGCCAGCAGTGAGCGGAACGGGAGAACTAATGAAAAACTGTTTTTT	CASSERNGRTNEKLFF
15	TRBV15	TRBJ2-3	once	-	TGTGCCACCACTCCAGGGAATCAAGGCACAGATACGCAGTATTTT	CATTPGNQGTDTQYF
13	TRBV12-3/TRBV12-4	TRBJ1-2	-	-	TGTGCCAGCAGTTTAGGACAGTTTGATGGCTACACCTTC	CASSLGQFDGYTF
14	TRBV11-3	TRBJ1-2	-	TRBD1	TGTGCCAGCAGCTTAGGGACAGGAGACTATGGCTACACCTTC	CASSLGTGDYGYTF
14	TRBV19	TRBJ2-7	-	TRBD2	TGTGCCAGTAGTATTTCGGGGGGTACCTACGAGCAGTACTTC	CASSISGGTYEQYF
15	TRBV7-3	TRBJ2-3	once	TRBD2	TGTGCCAGCAGCCCCAGGACTAGAGGCACAGATACGCAGTATTTT	CASSPRTRGTDTQYF
11	TRBV29-1	TRBJ2-5	-	TRBD2	TGCAGCGTGGTAGCGGGGGGCTCCCAGTACTTC	CSVVAGGSQYF
12	TRBV3-1/TRBV3-2	TRBJ1-2	-	-	TGTGCCAGCAGCCAAGGCACATTGGGCTACACCTTC	CASSQGTLGYTF
15	TRBV24-1	TRBJ2-7	-	TRBD2	TGTGCCACCAGTGATTATCTAGCGGGAGTTTACGAGCAGTACTTC	CATSDYLAGVYEQYF
12	TRBV7-9	TRBJ1-2	-	-	TGTGCCACCATTTCCGACACGTATGGCTACACCTTC	CATISDTYGYTF
14	TRBV28	TRBJ1-5	-	-	TGTGCCAGCAGTTTAATCGACAGAAATCAGCCCCAGCATTTT	CASSLIDRNQPQHF
11	TRBV25-1	TRBJ1-1	-	-	TGTGCCAGTTCGGAGGAGAGAAAAGCTTTCTTT	CASSEERKAFF
15	TRBV15	TRBJ2-5	-	TRBD1	TGTGCCACCAGCAGAGGGGGGACAGGGTTAGAGACCCAGTACTTC	CATSRGGTGLETQYF
15	TRBV6-5	TRBJ2-7	-	TRBD1	TGTGCCAGCAGGCCGGGACAGGGGGCACTTTACGAGCAGTACTTC	CASRPGQGALYEQYF
13	TRBV5-5	TRBJ1-1	-	TRBD1	TGTGCCAGCAGCGGTGGGACAGTGACTGAAGCTTTCTTT	CASSGGTVTEAFF
12	TRBV30	TRBJ2-1	-	-	TGTGCCTGGAGGAGGGTTTCCAATGAGCAGTTCTTC	CAWRRVSNEQFF
13	TRBV3-1/TRBV3-2	TRBJ2-2	-	TRBD1	TGTGCCAGCAGCGACAGGGGCACCGGGGAGCTGTTTTTT	CASSDRGTGELFF